This passage covers 27 T cell receptor beta chains from one sample sequenced in a study of radiotherapy plus CTLA-4 blockade in lung cancer. Some clones are missing from TCRdb's copy, which holds only in-frame ones; the method was immunoSEQ multiplex PCR. The data contain roughly 45,000 clones, about 70% of them singletons. Sequenced material: peripheral blood, taken from a patient treated with radiotherapy plus ipilimumab. The receptors come from a human donor with non-small cell lung cancer who had a partial response to radiotherapy plus ipilimumab.

This sequence joins TRBV7-4 and TRBJ2-7, with unresolved D. The V end was cut by 9 bases, the J end by 2 bases, with 11 bases between. This CDR3 has 12 residues. CDR1 and CDR2 from the germline V gene are SGHVT and SQSDAQ. The chain's CDR3 is CASARDTYEQYF. The CDR3 nucleotides are TGTGCCAGTGCCCGTGACACCTACGAGCAGTACTTC.

CDR3 in amino acids: CSGGTSDTQYF. The CDR3 nucleotides are TGCAGCGGGGGGACTTCTGATACGCAGTATTTT. The chain is built from TRBV29-1 and TRBJ2-3; D perhaps matches TRBD2 (6 bases). The V gene lost 7 bases and the J gene lost 6 bases, with 11 bases spanning the gap. CDR1 is SQVTM, CDR2 ANQGSEA, per germline. This CDR3 is built from 11 residues.

The V gene is TRBV2, the J gene TRBJ2-2; TRBD2 matches at 7 bases. Germline V gives CDR1 SNHLY, CDR2 FYNNEI. V lost 6 bases to trimming and J lost 7 bases; unmatched junction nucleotides: 5. The CDR3 extends over 13 amino acids. The CDR3 coding sequence is TGTGCCAGCAGGTGGGGGGGGAACGGGGAGCTGTTTTTT. It translates to CASRWGGNGELFF.

This chain links TRBV10-3 with TRBJ2-7, with a possible D match to TRBD1 (6 bases). Trimming removed 10 bases from V and 6 bases from J, with 19 bases in between. This CDR3 contains 13 residues. Germline values: CDR1 ENHRY, CDR2 SYGVKD. The CDR3 bases are TGTGCCACCTCAGAGGGGGTAAGTCGCGAGCAGTACTTC. It yields the protein CATSEGVSREQYF.

In regard to this clone: Other DNA sequences in this sample translate to the same CDR3. The V and J genes are TRBV7-9 and TRBJ2-7; 7 bases are shared with TRBD2. The CDR3 loop spans 13 amino acids. Germline V gene lookup returns CDR1 SEHNR and CDR2 FQNEAQ (reference sequence). The V gene end was trimmed by 2 bases and the J gene end by 3 bases; junction bases not matched to a gene: 1. The CDR3 DNA reads TGTGCCAGCAGCTTATTAGCGGGCTACGAGCAGTACTTC. This codes for CASSLLAGYEQYF.

The genes are TRBV6-5 and TRBJ2-4; a possible D gene is TRBD2 (5 bases). V was cut by 0 bases and J by 8 bases, with 14 bases left in between. The CDR3 spans 15 residues. Germline CDR1 MNHEY, CDR2 SVGAGI. The CDR3 region has the DNA TGTGCCAGCAGTTACTCGGGGTCCCCCGGGGACATTCAGTACTTC. Translating it yields CASSYSGSPGDIQYF.

This clone has a handful of counts. J is TRBJ1-1 and V is TRBV6-5, with D possibly being TRBD1 (5 bases). CDR3 length: 15 amino acids. Germline CDR1 reads MNHEY; CDR2 reads SVGAGI. V lost 1 base and J lost 5, with 14 bases in between. The CDR3 protein is CASSYWGDGATEAFF. In DNA, the CDR3 is TGTGCCAGCAGTTACTGGGGCGATGGGGCGACTGAAGCTTTCTTT.

This chain connects TRBV7-8 to TRBJ2-7; TRBD1 matches at 8 bases. Germline V gene sequence: CDR1 SGHVS, CDR2 FQNEAQ. V shed 2 bases, J shed 2 bases, and the junction held 2 bases outside the gene matches. This CDR3 contains 14 residues. As DNA, the CDR3 is TGTGCCAGCAGCTTACAGGGGGCCCCCTACGAGCAGTACTTC. Its protein is CASSLQGAPYEQYF. Full variable domain (rest looked up from reference TRBV7-8 and TRBJ2-7): GAGVSQSPRYKVAKRGQDVALRCDPISGHVSLFWYQQALGQGPEFLTYFQNEAQLDKSGLPSDRFFAERPEGSVSTLKIQRTQQEDSAVYLCASSLQGAPYEQYFGPGTRLTVT.

The V call is TRBV6-1, the J call TRBJ2-7, with TRBD1 as a possible D gene (5 bases). The CDR3 loop spans 13 amino acids. V was cut by 6 bases and J by 5 bases, with 14 bases left in between. Per the germline V gene, CDR1 is MNHNS and CDR2 is SASEGT. The CDR3 nucleotides are TGTGCCAGCAGCCAGGGTGGCTGGAACGAGCAGTACTTC. It yields the protein CASSQGGWNEQYF.

The J gene is TRBJ2-5, the V gene TRBV6-1; the match to TRBD1 covers 7 bases. The DNA end is more similar to TRBJ2-7, so the J call may be wrong. The CDR3 consists of 14 residues. Germline CDR1 reads MNHNS; CDR2 reads SASEGT. In DNA form, the CDR3 reads TGTGCCAGCAGTGAAGCTAGGGACAGTTACGAGCAGTACTTC. This encodes CASSEARDSYEQYF.

V gene TRBV6-1 combines with J gene TRBJ2-7; 8 bases fit TRBD1. CDR3 length: 13 residues. With V trimmed by 7 bases and J by 3 bases, 5 bases remained unmatched. Looked up from germline, CDR1 is MNHNS and CDR2 is SASEGT. The CDR3 here is CASTRQGYYEQYF. The DNA for the CDR3 is TGTGCCAGCACCAGACAGGGGTACTACGAGCAGTACTTC.

This chain joins TRBV6-1 and TRBJ2-7; D might be TRBD1 (5 bases). V was shortened by 5 bases and J by 4 bases, with 12 bases between the two germline ends. The germline V gene encodes CDR1 MNHNS and CDR2 SASEGT. The CDR3 consists of 13 residues. The CDR3: CASSPPGNYEQYF. The CDR3 nucleotides read TGTGCCAGCAGTCCGCCAGGGAATTACGAGCAGTACTTC.

The genes are TRBV5-8 and TRBJ1-1; 8 positions agree with TRBD1. V shed 4 bases, J shed 1 base, and the junction held 9 bases outside the gene matches. Germline-derived CDR1 and CDR2 are SGHTS and YDEGEE. The CDR3 is 16 residues long. The CDR3 DNA sequence: TGTGCCAGCAGCCTCGAGACAGGGGTTAGGAACACTGAAGCTTTCTTT. This gives the protein CASSLETGVRNTEAFF.

This clone was detected only a few times. V gene TRBV7-2 combines with J gene TRBJ1-2, with 8 bases that match TRBD1. V shed 0 bases and J 0 bases; nucleotides not matched to a gene: 6. Germline values: CDR1 SGHTA, CDR2 FQGNSA. The CDR3 sequence is 17 residues long. CDR3 residues: CASSLARTGNPNYGYTF. The CDR3 nucleotides are TGTGCCAGCAGCTTAGCGAGGACAGGGAATCCTAACTATGGCTACACCTTC.

This chain uses TRBV27 with TRBJ2-7, with 7 bases lining up with TRBD2. The V gene's germline CDR1 is MNHEY and CDR2 SMNVEV (reference sequence). The V and J ends lost 2 bases and 4 bases, in that order; junction bases with no gene match: 5. The CDR3 totals 14 residues. CDR3 residues: CASSLIAGAYEQYF. CDR3 bases: TGTGCCAGCAGTTTAATTGCGGGAGCTTACGAGCAGTACTTC.

This clone was recorded once. The gene calls are TRBV9 and TRBJ1-4; 7 nucleotides agree with TRBD1. The J segment lost 3 bases and the V segment lost 6 bases, leaving 5 bases of the junction unmatched. Germline loops: CDR1 SGDLS, CDR2 YYNGEE. CDR3 length: 14 residues. The CDR3 nucleotides are TGTGCCAGCAACTCTCAGGGGGCTAATGAAAAACTGTTTTTT. It encodes CASNSQGANEKLFF.

The V call is TRBV7-3, the J call TRBJ2-1; TRBD2 agrees at 7 bases. V lost 4 bases and J lost 8; bases outside the gene matches: 8. This CDR3 has 14 residues. The germline CDR1 and CDR2 sequences are SGHTA and FQGTGA. Written as DNA, the CDR3 is TGTGCCAGCAGCTCCCCCCATCTAGCGGATGAGCAGTTCTTC. Its translation is CASSSPHLADEQFF. The full variable domain, in which reference TRBV7-3 and TRBJ2-1 provide the parts outside the CDR3, is GAGVSQTPSNKVTEKGKYVELRCDPISGHTALYWYRQSLGQGPEFLIYFQGTGAADDSGLPNDRFFAVRPEGSVSTLKIQRTERGDSAVYLCASSSPHLADEQFFGPGTRLTVL.

CDR3 nucleotides: TGTGCCAGCAGGGATAGGGGGTATAGCAATCAGCCCCAGCATTTT. Translating gives CASRDRGYSNQPQHF. The chain uses TRBV2 and TRBJ1-5; D possibly corresponds to TRBD1 (6 bases). V lost 6 bases, J lost 0 bases, and 12 bases lay in between. Germline loops: CDR1 SNHLY, CDR2 FYNNEI. The CDR3 length is 15 residues.

This chain uses TRBV28 with TRBJ2-1; D call uncertain. Germline loops: CDR1 MDHEN, CDR2 SYDVKM. The CDR3 has 15 residues. Trimming took 3 bases from V and 8 from J, leaving 17 bases between them. The CDR3 DNA follows: TGTGCCAGCAGTTTTTTCGGGTTACTCGGAGATGAGCAGTTCTTC. Protein sequence: CASSFFGLLGDEQFF. Complete variable domain (other parts from reference TRBV28 and TRBJ2-1): DVKVTQSSRYLVKRTGEKVFLECVQDMDHENMFWYRQDPGLGLRLIYFSYDVKMKEKGDIPEGYSVSREKKERFSLILESASTNQTSMYLCASSFFGLLGDEQFFGPGTRLTVL.

The rearrangement uses TRBV18 and TRBJ2-2, with D tentatively TRBD1 (6 bases). With 4 bases removed from V and 1 base from J, the gap between germline ends came to 13 bases. The CDR3 spans 16 residues. Germline CDR1 and CDR2: KGHSH and LQKENI. CDR3 loop: CASSLGPGVNTGELFF. The CDR3 DNA is TGTGCCAGCTCACTCGGGCCAGGGGTGAACACCGGGGAGCTGTTTTTT.

The chain combines TRBV10-2 with TRBJ2-7, with D unclear. Germline loops: CDR1 WSHSY, CDR2 SAAADI. There are 11 residues in the CDR3. The V end was cut by 4 bases, the J end by 4 bases, with 5 bases between. DNA of the CDR3: TGCGCCAGCAGTGGTTTATACGAGCAGTACTTC. Its translation: CASSGLYEQYF.

The chain recombines TRBV5-6 with TRBJ1-4; D unresolved. The CDR3 is 15 amino acids. Germline V gene data show CDR1 as SGHDT and CDR2 as YYEEEE. Trimming pared 4 bases from V and 7 bases from J, leaving 17 bases between. The CDR3 DNA follows: TGTGCCAGCAGCCTGGCTAGGGCCAGCGGTGAAAAACTGTTTTTT. This translates into CASSLARASGEKLFF.

V is TRBV4-1 and J is TRBJ1-6; D is perhaps TRBD1 (5 bases). V shed 5 bases and J shed 7 bases, with 9 bases lying between them. This CDR3 has 13 amino acids. Germline-derived CDR1 and CDR2 are MGHRA and YSYEKL. The CDR3 DNA is TGCGCCAGCAGCGGACATACGAATTCACCCCTCCACTTT. Residues: CASSGHTNSPLHF.

CDR3 in DNA: TGTGCCAGCAGTGACGAGTTTAACACTGAAGCTTTCTTT. It translates to CASSDEFNTEAFF. The genes are TRBV6-4 and TRBJ1-1; D remains unclear. The germline gives CDR1 MRHNA, CDR2 SNTAGT. The CDR3 length is 13 residues. Trimming took off 2 bases at V and 2 bases at J, with 6 bases between the two ends.

The chain uses TRBV5-1 and TRBJ2-3, with 12 bases identical to TRBD2. Germline loops: CDR1 SGHRS, CDR2 YFSETQ. V shed 3 bases and J 1 base; nucleotides not matched to a gene: 0. This CDR3 has 15 amino acids. The CDR3 loop reads CASSSSGRGTDTQYF. The CDR3 bases are TGCGCCAGCAGCTCTAGCGGGAGGGGCACAGATACGCAGTATTTT.

The V and J genes are TRBV2 and TRBJ2-5; D is ambiguous. Germline V gene data show CDR1 as SNHLY and CDR2 as FYNNEI. This CDR3 contains 15 residues. V was shortened by 0 bases and J by 5 bases, with 13 bases between the two germline ends. CDR3 sequence reads: CASSEADGDRETQYF. The CDR3 DNA is TGTGCCAGCAGTGAAGCTGACGGAGACCGGGAGACCCAGTACTTC.

This clone turned up a few times. V gene TRBV6-6 combines with J gene TRBJ1-2; TRBD1 aligns across 11 bases. Germline values: CDR1 MNHNY, CDR2 SVGAGI (reference sequence). V lost 6 bases to trimming and J lost 6 bases; unmatched junction nucleotides: 3. The CDR3 has 13 residues. The chain's CDR3 is CASSRDRGNGYTF. The DNA of the CDR3 is TGTGCCAGCAGCCGGGACAGGGGGAATGGCTACACCTTC.